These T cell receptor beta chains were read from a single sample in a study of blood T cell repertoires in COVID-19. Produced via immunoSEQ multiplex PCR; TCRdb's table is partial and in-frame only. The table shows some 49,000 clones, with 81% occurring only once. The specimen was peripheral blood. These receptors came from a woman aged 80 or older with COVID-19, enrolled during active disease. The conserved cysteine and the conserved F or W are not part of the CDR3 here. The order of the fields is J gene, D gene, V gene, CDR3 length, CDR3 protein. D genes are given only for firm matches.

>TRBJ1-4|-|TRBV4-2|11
ASSLSREGKLF
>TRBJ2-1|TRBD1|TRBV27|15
ASSLISAPGQKNEQF
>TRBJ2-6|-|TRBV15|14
ATSRGRVPGANVLT
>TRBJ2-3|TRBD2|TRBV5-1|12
ASVRGRGADTQY
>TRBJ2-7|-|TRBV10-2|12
ASRDGGLSYEQY
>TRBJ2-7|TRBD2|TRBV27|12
ASSAGLAGPEQY
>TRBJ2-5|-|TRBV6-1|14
ASSEMRRGYQETQY
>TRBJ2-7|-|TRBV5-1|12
ASSLDGRGWEQY
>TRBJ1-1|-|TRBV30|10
AWSRENTEAF
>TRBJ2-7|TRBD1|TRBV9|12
ASSVELQGYEQY
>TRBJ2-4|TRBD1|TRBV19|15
ASSNGGQGLAKNIQY
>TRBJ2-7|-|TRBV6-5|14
ASSYSGLPAYYEQY
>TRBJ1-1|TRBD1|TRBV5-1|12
ASSSTGGGTEAF
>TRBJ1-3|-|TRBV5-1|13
ASSLDSASGNTIY
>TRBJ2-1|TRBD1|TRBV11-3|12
ASSSSTGIGEQF
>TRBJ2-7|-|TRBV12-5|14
ASGPSSSTMIYEQY
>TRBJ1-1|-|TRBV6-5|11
ASSFQGNTEAF
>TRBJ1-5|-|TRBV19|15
ASSTQTPTGLDQPQH
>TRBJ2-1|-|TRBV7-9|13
ASSGGTDSYNEQF
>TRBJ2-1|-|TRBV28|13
ASSLWDGAYNEQF
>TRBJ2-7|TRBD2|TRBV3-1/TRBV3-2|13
ASSQASGSSYEQY
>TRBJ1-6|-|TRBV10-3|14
AIRGGGSLYNSPLH
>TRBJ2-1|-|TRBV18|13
ASSPREAAGNEQF
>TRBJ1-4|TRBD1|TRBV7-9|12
ASRPQGAGEKLF
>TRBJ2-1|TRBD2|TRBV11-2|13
ASSYRLADYNEQF
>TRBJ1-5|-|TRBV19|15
ASSIIEAGLGNQPQH
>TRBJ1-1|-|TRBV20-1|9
SARPSQEAF
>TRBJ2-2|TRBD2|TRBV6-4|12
ASRAGVNTGELF
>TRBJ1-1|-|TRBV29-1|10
SVADTNTEAF
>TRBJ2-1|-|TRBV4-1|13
ASSQVASIDNEQF
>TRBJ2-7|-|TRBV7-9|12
ASSSRTGLGEQY
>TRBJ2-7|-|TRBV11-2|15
ASSLGLWTSSSYEQY
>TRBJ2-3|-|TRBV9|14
ASSPRTAAITDTQY
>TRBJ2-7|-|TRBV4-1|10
ASSQDSDEQY
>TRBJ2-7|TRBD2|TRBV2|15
ASSRGSLAGGSYEQY
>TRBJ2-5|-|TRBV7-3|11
ASSLSSQGRQY
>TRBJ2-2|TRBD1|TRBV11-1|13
ASSLHTGGTGELF